A single sample gave rise to the 22 T cell receptor beta chains below, sequenced in a study of control samples from healthy donors and cancer patients. Assay used: immunoSEQ multiplex PCR; TCRdb lists only in-frame clones, some missing. The sample has roughly 130,000 clones, roughly 92% seen once; the top ten hold around 11%. The material sequenced was blood. The origin of the receptors is a man aged 25-45 years in good health.

The chain is built from TRBV4-1 and TRBJ2-2, with 11 nucleotides matching TRBD1. With V trimmed by 3 bases and J by 6 bases, 12 bases remained unmatched. The CDR3 sequence is 18 residues long. CDR1 MGHRA and CDR2 YSYEKL come from the germline V gene. The CDR3 here is CASSQGKGQGALAGELFF. The CDR3, as DNA: TGCGCCAGCAGCCAGGGGAAAGGACAGGGGGCTTTAGCCGGGGAGCTGTTTTTT.

This chain links TRBV11-2 with TRBJ1-3; 8 bases map to TRBD1. The CDR3 covers 16 residues. Trimming cost V 4 bases and J 4 bases; bases outside gene matches: 9. CDR1 and CDR2 (germline): SGHAT, FQNNGV. CDR3 nucleotide sequence: TGTGCCAGCAGCTCCCCAGGGGGCGCCGGAGGAAACACCATATATTTT. It codes for CASSSPGGAGGNTIYF.

The chain combines TRBV11-3 with TRBJ2-1; the D gene is possibly TRBD2 (6 bases). The germline gives CDR1 SGHNT, CDR2 YENEEA. This CDR3 comprises 15 residues. Trimming took off 0 bases at V and 10 bases at J, with 16 bases between the two ends. CDR3 coding DNA: TGTGCCAGCAGCTTAGATCTAGCGCGCCTGGGGGAGCAGTTCTTC. Amino acids: CASSLDLARLGEQFF.

The CDR3: CASSLAGVRTYEQYF. For the CDR3, the DNA is TGTGCCAGCAGCTTAGCTGGGGTTAGGACCTACGAGCAGTACTTC. This chain joins TRBV11-2 and TRBJ2-7; D call uncertain. The germline gives CDR1 SGHAT, CDR2 FQNNGV. The CDR3 contains 15 residues. The ends were cut back, 1 base at V and 2 bases at J, with 12 bases in the middle.

The chain couples TRBV4-3 to TRBJ1-4; TRBD1 is a possible D gene (6 bases). Germline values: CDR1 LGHNA, CDR2 YSLEER. V lost 0 bases and J lost 8, with 13 bases in between. The CDR3 sequence is 15 residues long. For the CDR3, the DNA is TGCGCCAGCAGCCAAGAAACAGGGTCGGGAGAAAAACTGTTTTTT. This encodes CASSQETGSGEKLFF.

The CDR3 coding sequence is TGTGCCAGTAGTGTGGACTCCTACAATGAGCAGTTCTTC. Translating gives CASSVDSYNEQFF. V is TRBV19 and J is TRBJ2-1; D gene unclear. In germline, CDR1 is LNHDA, CDR2 SQIVND (reference sequence). Between the trimmed V and J ends, which lost 5 bases and 0 bases, there was a span of 5 bases. CDR3 length equals 13 residues.

The chain couples TRBV5-1 to TRBJ2-6, with D unclear. CDR1 SGHRS and CDR2 YFSETQ come from the germline V gene. V lost 1 base and J lost 0, with 11 bases in between. This CDR3 is built from 17 residues. In DNA form, the CDR3 reads TGCGCCAGCAGCTTGAGGACGGAACCCTCTGGGGCCAACGTCCTGACTTTC. It yields the protein CASSLRTEPSGANVLTF.

J is TRBJ2-7 and V is TRBV25-1, with TRBD2 as a possible D gene (6 bases). Germline V lookup: CDR1 MGHDK, CDR2 SYGVNS. V lost 6 bases to trimming and J lost 1 base, with 10 bases between them. The CDR3 length is 13 residues. CDR3 residues: CASSGGNSYEQYF. DNA of the CDR3: TGTGCCAGCAGCGGGGGTAATTCCTACGAGCAGTACTTC.

The rearrangement joins TRBV3-1 (or the pseudogene TRBV3-2) to TRBJ2-3; D is uncertain. The CDR3 runs 13 residues. The V gene's germline CDR1 is LGHDT and CDR2 YNNKEL (reference sequence). The V end lost 0 bases, the J end lost 6 bases, and 7 bases lay between the germline ends. CDR3 sequence (DNA): TGTGCCAGCAGCCAAGATCGAAGCGATACGCAGTATTTT. Its translation: CASSQDRSDTQYF.

This clone was observed once. As DNA, the CDR3 is TGCGCCAGCAGCCCTAGCGGGAGGGAAGGAACCTACGAGCAGTACTTC. This translates into CASSPSGREGTYEQYF. The chain is built from TRBV4-1 and TRBJ2-7; 12 positions match TRBD2. V shed 4 bases, J shed 2 bases, and the junction held 6 bases outside the gene matches. The CDR3 consists of 16 residues. In germline, CDR1 is MGHRA, CDR2 YSYEKL.

The chain uses TRBV7-8 and TRBJ1-1, with 8 bases that match TRBD1. The CDR3 is made up of 15 amino acids. The germline gives CDR1 SGHVS, CDR2 FQNEAQ. V lost 1 base to trimming and J lost 2 bases; unmatched junction nucleotides: 3. The CDR3, as DNA: TGTGCCAGCAGCTTAGTACAGGGGGGAAACACTGAAGCTTTCTTT. Protein product: CASSLVQGGNTEAFF.

This chain uses TRBV2 with TRBJ1-5; 7 bases map to TRBD1. Per the germline V gene, CDR1 is SNHLY and CDR2 is FYNNEI. V lost 4 bases, J lost 9 bases, and 6 bases stayed unmatched. This CDR3 contains 13 residues. CDR3 loop: CASSAQGDSPQHF. The CDR3 DNA is TGTGCCAGCAGTGCGCAGGGGGATTCGCCCCAGCATTTT.

J is TRBJ1-1 and V is TRBV30; tentative D call: TRBD1 (6 bases). The CDR3 loop spans 13 amino acids. Trimming took off 5 bases at V and 3 bases at J, with 13 bases between the two ends. Per the germline V gene, CDR1 is GTSNPN and CDR2 is SVGIG (reference sequence). This chain's CDR3 is CAWDRGRDTEAFF. The CDR3, as DNA: TGTGCCTGGGACCGGGGGCGGGACACTGAAGCTTTCTTT.

The V gene is TRBV4-1, the J gene TRBJ1-2; 8 nucleotides match TRBD1. Germline V gene sequence: CDR1 MGHRA, CDR2 YSYEKL. V lost 2 bases to trimming and J lost 3 bases; unmatched junction nucleotides: 11. CDR3 size: 17 residues. The CDR3 sequence is CASSQNPHNRGDYGYTF. CDR3 sequence (DNA): TGCGCCAGCAGCCAAAATCCCCATAACAGGGGGGACTATGGCTACACCTTC.

The genes are TRBV9 and TRBJ2-1; 10 nucleotides line up with TRBD2. V lost 4 bases to trimming and J lost 5 bases; unmatched junction nucleotides: 6. Per the germline V gene, CDR1 is SGDLS and CDR2 is YYNGEE. CDR3 length: 15 residues. DNA of the CDR3: TGTGCCAGCAGCTTACAAGCGGGAGGGAACAATGAGCAGTTCTTC. Translation: CASSLQAGGNNEQFF. The whole variable domain, filled in from reference TRBV9 and TRBJ2-1, reads DSGVTQTPKHLITATGQRVTLRCSPRSGDLSVYWYQQSLDQGLQFLIQYYNGEERAKGNILERFSAQQFPDLHSELNLSSLELGDSALYFCASSLQAGGNNEQFFGPGTRLTVL.

The V call is TRBV5-1, the J call TRBJ2-3; 12 bases align to TRBD2. With V trimmed by 1 base and J by 5 bases, 8 bases remained unmatched. The CDR3 consists of 17 residues. Germline loops: CDR1 SGHRS, CDR2 YFSETQ. The CDR3 is CASSLNPSGRVQDTQYF. DNA of the CDR3: TGCGCCAGCAGCTTGAACCCTAGCGGGAGGGTTCAAGATACGCAGTATTTT.

This clone has just one count. The chain is built from TRBV19 and TRBJ2-1; tentatively, D is TRBD1 (6 bases). Between the trimmed V and J ends, which lost 11 bases and 5 bases, there was a span of 13 bases. Germline CDR1 and CDR2: LNHDA and SQIVND (reference sequence). CDR3 size: 12 residues. This CDR3 reads CAVNQGNNEQFF. The CDR3 region has the DNA TGTGCCGTTAACCAGGGGAACAATGAGCAGTTCTTC.

The chain recombines TRBV30 with TRBJ2-2, with D maybe TRBD1 (5 bases). CDR3 length equals 13 residues. The ends were cut back, 2 bases at V and 4 bases at J, with 8 bases in the middle. Germline assignment: CDR1 GTSNPN and CDR2 SVGIG (reference sequence). The CDR3 loop reads CAWSRQFTGELFF. In DNA form, the CDR3 reads TGTGCCTGGAGTCGACAGTTCACCGGGGAGCTGTTTTTT.

The rearrangement joins TRBV29-1 to TRBJ2-7, with D perhaps matching TRBD1 (5 bases). Trimming removed 6 bases at V and 3 bases at J, with 12 bases between. Germline V lookup: CDR1 SQVTM, CDR2 ANQGSEA. The CDR3 length is 12 residues. CDR3 amino acids: CSVTQGRYEQYF. The CDR3 coding sequence is TGCAGCGTAACCCAGGGCCGCTACGAGCAGTACTTC.

The genes are TRBV5-1 and TRBJ2-2; D is undetermined. V was cut by 3 bases and J by 1 base, with 10 bases left in between. In germline, CDR1 is SGHRS, CDR2 YFSETQ. This CDR3 is built from 15 residues. This chain's CDR3 is CASSSDVVNTGELFF. CDR3 nucleotides: TGCGCCAGCAGCTCGGACGTGGTGAACACCGGGGAGCTGTTTTTT.

The chain recombines TRBV13 with TRBJ1-4; 7 positions match TRBD1. This CDR3 contains 14 residues. Trimming cost V 5 bases and J 5 bases; bases outside gene matches: 5. Per germline, CDR1 PRHDT and CDR2 FYEKMQ (reference sequence). CDR3 amino acids: CASSADRRNEKLFF. In nucleotides, the CDR3 is TGTGCCAGCAGCGCGGACAGGCGGAATGAAAAACTGTTTTTT.

The chain joins TRBV30 to TRBJ1-5; a possible D gene is TRBD1 (5 bases). Germline V lookup: CDR1 GTSNPN, CDR2 SVGIG (reference sequence). V was pared by 5 bases and J by 6 bases, with 20 bases between. This CDR3 has 15 residues. The chain's CDR3 is CAWARLGEIGQPQHF. The CDR3 nucleotides read TGTGCCTGGGCCCGACTAGGGGAGATTGGTCAGCCCCAGCATTTT.